This TCR beta chain appears in the sequencing data of a study of T cells in Graves' hyperthyroidism and ophthalmopathy (dated 2019 in TCRdb). Looking at the study overall: Peripheral blood was collected at initial diagnosis, before any treatment. TCR V-J signatures able to tell the groups apart were searched for in a discovery cohort of 100 patients, of whom more than 40 had Graves' ophthalmopathy and around 58 had stable Graves' hyperthyroidism. Whether ophthalmopathy could be predicted prospectively was tested in an independent validation cohort made up of about 18 hyperthyroidism patients plus 17 patients who later progressed to ophthalmopathy. The 100 discovery patients were divided at random into training and test sets in a 7:3 ratio. The study also compared thyroid tissue and blood T-cell repertoires from more than five Graves' hyperthyroidism patients. Once sampling was done, hyperthyroidism patients were given methimazole at a starting dose of 30 mg daily, whereas ophthalmopathy patients were given high-dose intravenous methylprednisolone. The paper describes TCR Vbeta CDR3 sequencing of more than 120 peripheral blood samples, made up of fewer than 50 ophthalmopathy patients, some 76 hyperthyroidism patients and around 17 progressor patients.

Study-wide conclusions, independent of this receptor: Blood samples also contained most of the expanded thyroid clonotypes (frequency above 0.001), which suggests that blood repertoires may reflect thyroid immune responses. During validation, the model predicted progression to ophthalmopathy a median of about 6.3 months ahead of onset, with approximately 71% sensitivity and 72.22% specificity. A model built on a 13 V-J signature distinguished ophthalmopathy from stable hyperthyroidism, reaching about 89% sensitivity and around 81% specificity in cross-validation and 80%/75% in testing. Sample size was not statistically predetermined, and blinding of investigators to group allocation was not performed.

V ends up 6 bases short and J 11 bases short, with an unmatched junction base count of 7. From a lookup of the germline V gene, CDR1 and CDR2 are SNHLY and FYNNEI. The CDR3 numbers 15 residues from cysteine through phenylalanine. Of the read, only the CDR3 DNA is kept; its 45 bases are in frame from base 1. This clonotype showed up many times. Its antigen has not been determined. Base qualities are not recorded, but no much larger clone differs from it by a single base. TCR beta CDR3 regions were amplified from RNA transcripts. The first round of RT-PCR for the TCR CDR3 was performed with the HTBI primer set and the Qiagen OneStep RT-PCR kit. A second multiplex PCR round built the libraries, followed by size selection and purification. Paired-end sequencing of the libraries was performed with 100 bp reads on an Illumina HiSeq2000. The study's processing was this. Raw data were processed with SOAPnuke, discarding reads with adapters, uncalled bases, mean Phred below 15, or no exact constant-primer or identifier match. High-quality paired reads were merged with COPE v1.2.5, and unique nucleotide sequences were defined as clonotypes. MiTCR v1.1 was used to align clonotypes to the IMGT TRBV, TRBD and TRBJ reference segments. The analysis was restricted to V-J combinations with a frequency above 0.0001, which together covered 99% to 99.2% of the repertoires. The TCS score was defined as F50 (clonal expansion) divided by E x V (chaos), with BLOSUM62-based TCRdist calculated between CDR3 peptides within each V-J. Welch's t-statistics and random forest reduced around 510 V-J features to roughly 13, which were used in a naive Bayes classifier (R e1071). TCRdb passed the public sequencing reads through fastp at Q25 and MiXCR, retaining productive beta sequences. Records with the same CDR3 protein are collapsed into one entry carrying the most frequent genes and DNA. It is TCRdb's table, rather than the study itself, that gives the V and J calls and clone size. This sample holds some 530,000 distinct CDR3 sequences; 22% were observed only once. The ten largest account for about 53% of the sample.

Moderately to severely active disease, a Clinical Activity Score of at least 3, a NOSPECS grade of at least 4, and a duration under 3 months were present in ophthalmopathy patients. The study excluded patients with uncontrolled infections, other autoimmune diseases, pregnancy or lactation. Diagnoses relied on clinical symptoms, serum thyroxine and TRAb, thyroid ultrasound and orbital computed tomography. PBMCs were separated from over 9 ml of fresh peripheral blood using Ficoll-Paque density gradient centrifugation. Total RNA was extracted using Trizol reagent, and RNA quality was assessed on an Agilent 2100 Bioanalyzer.

The sample was blood. The receptor was isolated from a woman aged 70-85 years with Graves' ophthalmopathy. The chain employs TRBV2 and TRBJ2-1; the junction holds 16 bases that match TRBD2. The nucleotide sequence reads as follows: TGTGCCAGCAGGGGGGGACTAGCGGGAGGGCCGAAGCAGTTCTTC. This translates into CASRGGLAGGPKQFF.